This TCR beta chain was identified in a study of blood T cell repertoires in COVID-19. Study-level information: T cells, B-cell-depleted T cells, or PBMCs supplied cDNA or gDNA.

Losses at the gene ends were 3 bases for V and 0 bases for J; bases not matched to a gene: 5. The CDR3 length is 15 residues. Germline-derived CDR1 and CDR2 are DFQATT and SNEGSKA (reference sequence). Individuals drawn from around 25 US areas were about 18 to 95 years old. Membership in each cohort depended on participant-reported clinical history. Original handling: Reference gene primer amplification yielded estimated nucleated cell counts. TCRdb keeps only in-frame clones here, not all; method: immunoSEQ multiplex PCR. The V and J calls and clone size come from that table; D and trimming were worked out from the DNA. The profile shows 200,000 to 250,000 clones, about 90% of them singletons.

The material sequenced was PBMCs or T cells enriched from blood (not recorded which). This chain connects TRBV20-1 to TRBJ2-3; 8 positions agree with TRBD2. This sequence originates from a woman aged 45-65 years in a cohort exposed to, infected with or recovered from COVID-19 (not recorded which). In DNA form, the CDR3 reads TGCAGTGCTAGTAGGCCTAGCGGGAGCACAGATACGCAGTATTTT. Residues: CSASRPSGSTDTQYF.